This T cell receptor beta chain was obtained from a study of blood T cell repertoires in COVID-19. Study in general: The origin of the acute and convalescent COVID-19 samples was the United States, Italy and Spain.

In germline, CDR1 is SGHVS, CDR2 FQNEAQ. The CDR3 totals 15 residues. V shed 4 bases, J shed 4 bases, and the junction held 7 bases outside the gene matches. Libraries were prepared by immunoSEQ multiplex PCR; TCRdb keeps only in-frame clonotypes and omits some of them. The repertoire holds some 510,000 clones, with approximately 90% as singletons. The chain recombines TRBV7-8 with TRBJ1-5, with 7 bases that match TRBD1. Specimen: PBMCs or T cells enriched from blood (not recorded which). The receptor's source is a woman aged 40 to 55 who had recovered from COVID-19. This chain's CDR3 is CASSSGQQINQPQHF. CDR3 nucleotide sequence: TGTGCCAGCAGCTCGGGACAGCAAATTAATCAGCCCCAGCATTTT.